The 28 T cell receptor beta chains presented below share a single source sample, sequenced in a study of regulatory T cells in long-lasting Graves disease. Stated time point: newly diagnosed GD, antithyroid drugs for less than 3 months. RNA extracted from PBMCs served as the sequencing template. To make TCR beta libraries, researchers used iRepertoire HTBI primers and Arm-PCR of CDR3 regions. Each CDR3 protein is one row after TCRdb ran MiXCR on the multiplex PCR reads. The sample holds 400,000 to 500,000 distinct CDR3 sequences, about 15% seen once. These records were also assigned to another study, of T cells in Graves' hyperthyroidism and ophthalmopathy.

The sequencing here drew on peripheral blood mononuclear cells (PBMCs), taken at new diagnosis, from a patient treated with antithyroid drugs. The receptors here all came from a woman aged 18-30 years with Graves disease.

The table lists this clonotype with many counts. The rearrangement joins TRBV7-2 to TRBJ2-5, with D hard to call. Germline CDR1 is SGHTA and CDR2 is FQGNSA. Trimming pared 5 bases from V and 7 bases from J, leaving 11 bases between. The CDR3 has 12 residues. The chain's CDR3 is CASSGFVGTQYF. Here the CDR3 DNA reads TGTGCCAGCAGCGGCTTTGTCGGGACCCAGTACTTC. Complete variable domain (other parts from reference TRBV7-2 and TRBJ2-5): GAGVSQSPSNKVTEKGKDVELRCDPISGHTALYWYRQSLGQGLEFLIYFQGNSAPDKSGLPSDRFSAERTGGSVSTLTIQRTQQEDSAVYLCASSGFVGTQYFGPGTRLLVL.

The chain uses TRBV18 and TRBJ2-7, with 9 bases fitting TRBD1. Germline V gives CDR1 KGHSH, CDR2 LQKENI. V was clipped by 3 bases and J by 6 bases; unmatched bases: 12. This CDR3 has 16 residues. Here the CDR3 DNA reads TGTGCCAGCTCACCGTTGTCGGGACAGGGAGACTCCGAGCAGTACTTC. This codes for CASSPLSGQGDSEQYF.

The sample holds many counts of this clonotype. V and J are TRBV6-2 or TRBV6-3 and TRBJ1-1; D may be TRBD1 (6 bases). In germline, CDR1 is MNHEY, CDR2 SVGEGT. V was pared by 6 bases and J by 6 bases, with 14 bases between. This CDR3 has 13 amino acids. Here the CDR3 DNA reads TGTGCCAGCAGAACCGGGACACGCCCTGAAGCTTTCTTT. Protein: CASRTGTRPEAFF.

This clonotype has at least ten counts. The genes are TRBV18 and TRBJ2-3; 8 bases are shared with TRBD1. The CDR3 is made up of 14 amino acids. V was pared by 6 bases and J by 2 bases, with 4 bases of the junction left unmatched. Germline values: CDR1 KGHSH, CDR2 LQKENI. The CDR3 spells CASSRQGSTDTQYF. The CDR3 region has the DNA TGTGCCAGCTCCCGACAGGGGTCCACAGATACGCAGTATTTT.

This clonotype was recorded a few times. The V and J genes are TRBV4-1 and TRBJ1-4; D is ambiguous. CDR1 and CDR2 (germline): MGHRA, YSYEKL. Between the trimmed V and J ends, which lost 4 bases and 10 bases, there was a span of 10 bases. This CDR3 is 12 amino acids long. CDR3 in amino acids: CASSPVSSKLFF. For the CDR3, the DNA is TGCGCCAGCAGCCCTGTATCGTCAAAACTGTTTTTT.

In its sample, this clonotype was seen a few times. This chain uses TRBV18 with TRBJ1-2; 8 bases align to TRBD1. J gave up 10 bases and V 3 bases, and 4 bases lay outside the gene matches. This CDR3 region has 12 residues. Per the germline V gene, CDR1 is KGHSH and CDR2 is LQKENI. The CDR3 DNA follows: TGTGCCAGCTCACCGACAGGGGATGCCTACACCTTC. Its protein product is CASSPTGDAYTF.

This clonotype was recorded a few times. The J gene is TRBJ2-1, the V gene TRBV20-1; 9 bases are a match to TRBD2. Germline CDR1 and CDR2: DFQATT and SNEGSKA (reference sequence). J gave up 4 bases and V 4 bases, and 5 bases lay outside the gene matches. The CDR3 runs 14 residues. This chain's CDR3 is CSATRTSAYNEQFF. The CDR3 nucleotides are TGCAGTGCTACCAGGACTAGCGCTTACAATGAGCAGTTCTTC.

The DNA of the CDR3 is TGTGCCAGCAGCCAAGATAGCGGGAGGGCCTACAATGAGCAGTTCTTC. It is translated as CASSQDSGRAYNEQFF. This chain joins TRBV4-2 and TRBJ2-1; 11 bases map to TRBD2. Per germline, CDR1 LGHNA and CDR2 YNFKEQ. The CDR3 contains 16 residues. Losses at the gene ends were 0 bases for V and 2 bases for J; bases not matched to a gene: 0.

This clonotype occurred many times. The genes are TRBV30 and TRBJ2-1, with 10 bases that match TRBD2. CDR3 length: 15 residues. V was pared by 0 bases and J by 8 bases, with 7 bases of the junction left unmatched. Germline V CDR1 and CDR2: GTSNPN, SVGIG (reference sequence). CDR3 amino acids: CAWSVVWTSGYEQFF. CDR3 nucleotides: TGTGCCTGGAGTGTAGTTTGGACTAGCGGTTATGAGCAGTTCTTC.

This clonotype was observed many times. The V and J genes are TRBV11-1 and TRBJ2-4; D is undetermined. The V end lost 1 base, the J end lost 1 base, and 8 bases lay between the germline ends. The CDR3 contains 15 residues. CDR1 SGHAT and CDR2 FQDESV come from the germline V gene (reference sequence). The CDR3 DNA sequence: TGTGCCAGCAGCTTAGGGCTGAGGGCCAAAAACATTCAGTACTTC. Protein sequence: CASSLGLRAKNIQYF.

This chain joins TRBV12-3 or TRBV12-4 and TRBJ2-7; 8 bases align to TRBD1. The CDR3 consists of 13 residues. With 5 bases clipped from V and 3 bases from J, the junction kept 3 bases outside the gene matches. Here the CDR3 reads CASSIQGVYEQYF. Here the CDR3 DNA reads TGTGCCAGCAGTATACAGGGGGTCTACGAGCAGTACTTC.

The chain carries TRBV6-1 and TRBJ2-3; the match to TRBD1 covers 7 bases. The germline gives CDR1 MNHNS, CDR2 SASEGT. J gave up 2 bases and V 7 bases, and 6 bases lay outside the gene matches. This CDR3 region has 14 residues. This CDR3 reads CASTTGVYTDTQYF. The CDR3 DNA reads as TGTGCCAGCACTACAGGGGTGTACACAGATACGCAGTATTTT.

This clonotype was picked up many times. The chain has TRBV7-2 and TRBJ2-5; 8 nucleotides agree with TRBD1. There are 14 residues in the CDR3. V shed 5 bases, J shed 2 bases, and the junction held 4 bases outside the gene matches. CDR1 is SGHTA and CDR2 is FQGNSA in the germline V gene. The CDR3 reads CASSPQGAQETQYF. The DNA of the CDR3 is TGTGCCAGCAGCCCCCAGGGGGCTCAAGAGACCCAGTACTTC.

This chain connects TRBV6-2 or TRBV6-3 to TRBJ2-2, with D possibly TRBD1 on 6 matching bases. The CDR3 has 17 amino acids. The germline V gene has CDR1 MNHEY and CDR2 SVGEGT. V was pared by 2 bases and J by 1 base, with 14 bases between. CDR3 region: CASSYTGFSVNTGELFF. CDR3 coding DNA: TGTGCCAGCAGTTACACAGGGTTTAGCGTGAACACCGGGGAGCTGTTTTTT.

There are many counts of this clonotype. The chain joins TRBV7-9 to TRBJ2-1, with D hard to call. The V and J ends lost 0 bases and 5 bases respectively, with 8 bases between them. Germline CDR1 and CDR2: SEHNR and FQNEAQ (reference sequence). This CDR3 region has 14 residues. The CDR3: CASSLASSHNEQFF. For the CDR3, the DNA is TGTGCCAGCAGCTTAGCGAGCAGCCACAATGAGCAGTTCTTC.

The sample holds many counts of this clonotype. The chain couples TRBV6-6 to TRBJ2-7; D is possibly TRBD1 (5 bases). This CDR3 has 14 residues. Germline V lookup: CDR1 MNHNY, CDR2 SVGAGI (reference sequence). V shed 0 bases and J shed 3 bases, with 9 bases lying between them. The CDR3 coding sequence is TGTGCCAGCAGTTACTCGAGACAGATCTACGAGCAGTACTTC. Protein sequence: CASSYSRQIYEQYF.

Only a few counts were recorded for this clonotype. The chain combines TRBV14 with TRBJ1-1; D may be TRBD1 (5 bases). The CDR3 is made up of 15 amino acids. From germline, CDR1 is SGHDN and CDR2 FVKESK. The germline V and J ends were trimmed by 4 bases and 5 bases, with 17 bases remaining between them. The CDR3 nucleotides read TGTGCCAGCAGCCGATACGAGGGGAGAGGTACTGAAGCTTTCTTT. This sequence encodes CASSRYEGRGTEAFF.

A few counts support this clonotype. The chain combines TRBV20-1 with TRBJ1-5; D uncertain. Germline loops: CDR1 DFQATT, CDR2 SNEGSKA (reference sequence). With 3 bases removed from V and 0 bases from J, the gap between germline ends came to 15 bases. The CDR3 has 16 residues. Written as DNA, the CDR3 is TGCAGTGCTAGTACGGCCGGACTAATTAGCAATCAGCCCCAGCATTTT. This codes for CSASTAGLISNQPQHF.

This clonotype was seen repeatedly, ten times or more. The chain is built from TRBV6-1 and TRBJ2-3; D is uncertain. This CDR3 has 15 residues. Between the trimmed V and J ends, which lost 5 bases and 0 bases, there was a span of 12 bases. Germline V gene sequence: CDR1 MNHNS, CDR2 SASEGT. As DNA, the CDR3 is TGTGCCAGCAGTCGGACGGATAGGAGCACAGATACGCAGTATTTT. This encodes CASSRTDRSTDTQYF.

The chain recombines TRBV24-1 with TRBJ2-3, with 8 bases identical to TRBD2. CDR1 and CDR2 (germline): KGHDR, SFDVKD. V dropped 5 bases and J dropped 2; count of bases not matched to a gene: 5. CDR3 length: 15 amino acids. The CDR3 region is CATSVAGGSTDTQYF. The CDR3 nucleotides read TGTGCCACCAGTGTGGCGGGGGGTTCCACAGATACGCAGTATTTT.

V and J are TRBV5-1 and TRBJ2-2; D ambiguous. The CDR3 extends over 17 amino acids. Germline V gene data show CDR1 as SGHRS and CDR2 as YFSETQ. V dropped 0 bases and J dropped 7 bases, with 19 bases sitting between them. The chain's CDR3 is CASSLERVGMIGGELFF. CDR3 DNA sequence: TGCGCCAGCAGCTTGGAGCGCGTAGGGATGATTGGCGGGGAGCTGTTTTTT.

The chain links TRBV4-1 to TRBJ2-3; D may correspond to TRBD1 or TRBD2 (5 bases each). Between the trimmed V and J ends, which lost 1 base and 0 bases, there was a span of 8 bases. The CDR3 is 15 amino acids. CDR1 and CDR2 from the germline V gene are MGHRA and YSYEKL. Here the CDR3 reads CASSQGWGSTDTQYF. CDR3 nucleotide sequence: TGCGCCAGCAGCCAAGGGTGGGGGAGCACAGATACGCAGTATTTT.

This clonotype was seen repeatedly, ten times or more. The chain combines TRBV2 with TRBJ2-1; 11 bases are shared with TRBD2. This CDR3 region has 14 residues. The V segment lost 4 bases and the J segment 7 bases; nucleotides outside the gene matches: 3. CDR1 SNHLY and CDR2 FYNNEI come from the germline V gene. CDR3 nucleotide sequence: TGTGCCAGCAGTGGACTAGCGGGAATGAATGAGCAGTTCTTC. Translation gives CASSGLAGMNEQFF. Combining the CDR3 with reference TRBV2 and TRBJ2-1 gives the whole variable domain EPEVTQTPSHQVTQMGQEVILRCVPISNHLYFYWYRQILGQKVEFLVSFYNNEISEKSEIFDDQFSVERPDGSNFTLKIRSTKLEDSAMYFCASSGLAGMNEQFFGPGTRLTVL.

On this clonotype itself: One base separates it from a far larger clone, so it is likely a read error. The V gene is TRBV6-2 or TRBV6-3, the J gene TRBJ2-1; TRBD2 matches at 14 bases. There are 16 residues in the CDR3. CDR1 is MNHEY and CDR2 is SVGEGT in the germline V gene. The CDR3: CAISYRGLAGEWEQFF. In DNA, the CDR3 is TGTGCCATCAGTTACCGGGGACTAGCGGGAGAGTGGGAGCAGTTCTTC.

This clonotype was seen many times. The V and J genes are TRBV6-1 and TRBJ2-1; D might be TRBD2 (5 bases). Trimming stripped 7 bases from V and 7 bases from J, with 17 bases between. The CDR3 is 14 residues long. Germline V gene lookup returns CDR1 MNHNS and CDR2 SASEGT. This chain's CDR3 is CASKGEEARNEQFF. Here the CDR3 DNA reads TGTGCCAGCAAAGGAGAGGAGGCGAGGAATGAGCAGTTCTTC.

The chain recombines TRBV7-9 with TRBJ1-1; D is unclear. Deletions cut 5 bases from V and 5 bases from J, with 12 bases between. The V gene's germline CDR1 is SEHNR and CDR2 FQNEAQ (reference sequence). CDR3 length: 13 amino acids. This CDR3 is CASSQQERTEAFF. CDR3 nucleotides: TGTGCCAGCAGCCAACAAGAAAGGACTGAAGCTTTCTTT.

This clonotype has ten or more counts. This chain links TRBV11-3 with TRBJ2-7; D may correspond to TRBD1 or TRBD2 (5 bases each). The germline V gene encodes CDR1 SGHNT and CDR2 YENEEA. The CDR3 loop spans 15 amino acids. Trimming stripped 4 bases from V and 7 bases from J, with 20 bases between. CDR3 DNA: TGTGCCAGCAGCTGGGCGAGTGGGGCCCGGGGAGAGCAGTACTTC. This codes for CASSWASGARGEQYF.

This clonotype was recorded at least ten times. The V and J genes are TRBV28 and TRBJ2-4; tentative D call: TRBD2 (6 bases). The germline gives CDR1 MDHEN, CDR2 SYDVKM. The CDR3 is 12 amino acids. V shed 3 bases and J shed 7 bases, with 7 bases lying between them. The DNA of the CDR3 is TGTGCCAGCAGTTTGGAGGGGAACATTCAGTACTTC. Encoded protein: CASSLEGNIQYF.